The 2 T cell receptor beta chains below were found in one sample sequenced in a study of PD-1 blockade in mismatch repair-deficient tumors. Measured with immunoSEQ multiplex PCR; TCRdb has only the in-frame clones, and not every one. The sample consists of around 62,000 clones, 70% to 80% of them appearing once. The material sequenced was peripheral blood, taken 2 weeks after starting pembrolizumab. The receptors shown here come from an adult with mismatch repair-deficient cancer.

This chain links TRBV7-9 with TRBJ1-3, with D hard to call. Germline lookup yields CDR1 SEHNR and CDR2 FQNEAQ (reference sequence). The CDR3 spans 15 residues. Trimming stripped 5 bases from V and 2 bases from J, with 13 bases between. CDR3 sequence: CASSHDGGPGNTIYF. The CDR3 nucleotides are TGTGCCAGCAGCCACGACGGAGGCCCTGGAAACACCATATATTTT.

The genes are TRBV7-6 and TRBJ2-1; the D is unclear. The CDR3 length is 13 residues. Trimming pared 5 bases from V and 0 bases from J, leaving 5 bases between. The germline V gene has CDR1 SGHVS and CDR2 FNYEAQ. The CDR3: CASSLSSYNEQFF. The DNA for the CDR3 is TGTGCCAGCAGCCTCAGCTCCTACAATGAGCAGTTCTTC. The variable domain in full, completed from reference TRBV7-6 and TRBJ2-1, reads GAGVSQSPRYKVTKRGQDVALRCDPISGHVSLYWYRQALGQGPEFLTYFNYEAQQDKSGLPNDRFSAERPEGSISTLTIQRTEQRDSAMYRCASSLSSYNEQFFGPGTRLTVL.